The 23 T cell receptor beta chains given below trace back to one sample, sequenced in a study of blood T cell repertoires in COVID-19. Method: immunoSEQ multiplex PCR; TCRdb's copy keeps in-frame clones and lacks some. The sample includes approximately 45,000 clones, approximately 87% of them seen just once. Sequences were obtained from peripheral blood. Receptors were obtained from a human donor in a cohort sampled during active COVID-19.

CDR3 residues: CASSGTGVEQYF. CDR3 nucleotides: TGTGCCAGCAGCGGGACAGGGGTAGAGCAGTACTTC. The chain couples TRBV9 to TRBJ2-7; 9 bases line up with TRBD1. Germline assignment: CDR1 SGDLS and CDR2 YYNGEE. The CDR3 runs 12 residues. After removal of 3 bases from V and 7 bases from J, the junction contained 2 bases not matched to a gene.

The chain uses TRBV24-1 and TRBJ2-5, with 14 bases identical to TRBD2. This CDR3 is 16 amino acids long. Germline CDR1 KGHDR, CDR2 SFDVKD. Unmatched junction bases numbered 4, after V lost 4 bases and J lost 4 bases. CDR3 coding DNA: TGTGCCACCAGTGAGACTAGCGGGAGGGGGGGAGAGACCCAGTACTTC. Its protein is CATSETSGRGGETQYF.

This chain uses TRBV15 with TRBJ2-7, with D maybe TRBD1 (5 bases). CDR3 length: 14 residues. V was pared by 0 bases and J by 5 bases, with 11 bases between. Germline V gene sequence: CDR1 LNHNV, CDR2 YYDKDF (reference sequence). CDR3 protein: CATSRDRVSHEQYF. The CDR3 coding sequence is TGTGCCACCAGCAGAGACAGGGTGTCCCACGAGCAGTACTTC.

The chain couples TRBV3-1 (or the pseudogene TRBV3-2) to TRBJ2-3, with 13 nucleotides matching TRBD2. This CDR3 is 17 amino acids long. The germline V gene has CDR1 LGHDT and CDR2 YNNKEL (reference sequence). V shed 5 bases and J 4 bases; nucleotides not matched to a gene: 9. In DNA, the CDR3 is TGTGCCAGCAGCTCCCGGACTAGCGGGAGTTTCGCAGATACGCAGTATTTT. The encoded protein is CASSSRTSGSFADTQYF.

The DNA of the CDR3 is TGTGCCAGCAGTTTCGGGAACTCTGGAAACACCATATATTTT. It specifies CASSFGNSGNTIYF. The V and J genes are TRBV28 and TRBJ1-3, with no clear D. CDR3 size: 14 residues. Trimming shortened V by 3 bases and J by 0 bases, and 6 bases separated the two germline ends. Germline assignment: CDR1 MDHEN and CDR2 SYDVKM.

The rearrangement uses TRBV6-5 and TRBJ2-7, with D possibly matching TRBD1 (6 bases). The CDR3 totals 15 residues. CDR1 and CDR2 (germline): MNHEY, SVGAGI. V dropped 0 bases and J dropped 0 bases, with 9 bases sitting between them. DNA for the CDR3: TGTGCCAGCAGTTACTCGCAGGACAGCTCCTACGAGCAGTACTTC. Amino acid sequence: CASSYSQDSSYEQYF.

This sequence joins TRBV6-1 and TRBJ2-5; D not certain. The CDR3 is 15 residues long. Germline assignment: CDR1 MNHNS and CDR2 SASEGT. The V gene lost 2 bases and the J gene lost 1 base, with 11 bases spanning the gap. CDR3 in amino acids: CASSELSGAQETQYF. CDR3 coding DNA: TGTGCCAGCAGTGAATTGTCAGGCGCCCAAGAGACCCAGTACTTC.

The rearrangement uses TRBV29-1 and TRBJ2-7, with D hard to call. CDR1 and CDR2 from the germline V gene are SQVTM and ANQGSEA. Trimming pared 5 bases from V and 2 bases from J, leaving 13 bases between. This CDR3 is 13 amino acids long. CDR3 sequence reads: CSVYSYSTYEQYF. CDR3 DNA: TGCAGCGTTTATAGTTATTCCACCTACGAGCAGTACTTC.

The chain recombines TRBV12-3 or TRBV12-4 with TRBJ1-1; no firm D call. This CDR3 has 13 residues. Trimming shortened V by 7 bases and J by 8 bases, and 17 bases separated the two germline ends. CDR3 in DNA: TGTGCCAGCACCAACGGCGGGAGGACGGAAGCTTTCTTT. Encoded protein: CASTNGGRTEAFF.

The chain is built from TRBV5-1 and TRBJ2-2; 11 nucleotides align to TRBD2. The CDR3 covers 14 residues. Trimming removed 3 bases from V and 7 bases from J; junction bases left unmatched: 2. The germline gives CDR1 SGHRS, CDR2 YFSETQ. The CDR3 nucleotides read TGCGCCAGCAGCTCTAGCGGGAGGATCGGGGAGCTGTTTTTT. This translates into CASSSSGRIGELFF.

The chain employs TRBV4-1 and TRBJ2-7; a weak D match, TRBD1 (6 bases). This CDR3 region has 17 residues. The V end lost 4 bases, the J end lost 0 bases, and 19 bases lay between the germline ends. Germline V gene lookup returns CDR1 MGHRA and CDR2 YSYEKL. CDR3 protein: CASSRQPGAINSYEQYF. The DNA of the CDR3 is TGCGCCAGCAGCCGACAACCAGGGGCGATCAACTCCTACGAGCAGTACTTC.

In this sample, this clone turned up a few times. This chain uses TRBV7-9 with TRBJ2-2; 9 positions agree with TRBD2. V trimming: 4 bases; J trimming: 7 bases; junction bases outside the gene matches: 4. Germline V CDR1 and CDR2: SEHNR, FQNEAQ (reference sequence). The CDR3 covers 14 residues. CDR3 loop: CASSSGLAGGELFF. The CDR3 coding sequence is TGTGCCAGCAGCTCGGGACTAGCCGGCGGGGAGCTGTTTTTT.

This sequence joins TRBV18 and TRBJ2-5; 7 bases agree with TRBD2. Per germline, CDR1 KGHSH and CDR2 LQKENI. CDR3 size: 15 residues. V shed 4 bases and J 2 bases; nucleotides not matched to a gene: 7. CDR3 DNA sequence: TGTGCCAGCTCACTACTACTAGCGCCGCAAGAGACCCAGTACTTC. Translating it yields CASSLLLAPQETQYF.

The V call is TRBV5-1, the J call TRBJ1-2; 7 bases match TRBD1. V shed 4 bases, J shed 0 bases, and the junction held 6 bases outside the gene matches. Per germline, CDR1 SGHRS and CDR2 YFSETQ. The CDR3 runs 15 residues. The CDR3 spells CASSVGQPTNYGYTF. For the CDR3, the DNA is TGCGCCAGCAGCGTGGGACAGCCGACTAACTATGGCTACACCTTC.

This sequence joins TRBV20-1 and TRBJ2-3; D ambiguous. Germline assignment: CDR1 DFQATT and CDR2 SNEGSKA (reference sequence). There are 16 residues in the CDR3. The germline V and J ends were trimmed by 3 bases and 0 bases, with 16 bases remaining between them. The CDR3 protein is CSASDSERRSTDTQYF. Here the CDR3 DNA reads TGCAGTGCTAGTGATTCAGAGCGACGCAGCACAGATACGCAGTATTTT.

This clone was seen a handful of times. V gene TRBV7-9 combines with J gene TRBJ2-7; D not resolved. Trimming left V 3 bases short and J 2 bases short, with 5 bases between. CDR3 size: 12 residues. CDR1 is SEHNR, CDR2 FQNEAQ, per germline (reference sequence). DNA for the CDR3: TGTGCCAGCAGCTTCGTTGCCTACGAGCAGTACTTC. It is translated as CASSFVAYEQYF. Drawing the rest from reference TRBV7-9 and TRBJ2-7, the complete variable domain is DTGVSQNPRHKITKRGQNVTFRCDPISEHNRLYWYRQTLGQGPEFLTYFQNEAQLEKSRLLSDRFSAERPKGSFSTLEIQRTEQGDSAMYLCASSFVAYEQYFGPGTRLTVT.

This chain connects TRBV28 to TRBJ2-3, with 12 bases lining up with TRBD1. This CDR3 has 19 residues. V lost 6 bases and J lost 2; bases outside the gene matches: 15. Germline CDR1 and CDR2: MDHEN and SYDVKM. As DNA, the CDR3 is TGTGCCAGCAGCGGTCCGGGACAGGGGGCGTTCGTCTTCACAGATACGCAGTATTTT. Protein sequence: CASSGPGQGAFVFTDTQYF. Based on the CDR3 plus reference TRBV28 and TRBJ2-3, the full variable domain is DVKVTQSSRYLVKRTGEKVFLECVQDMDHENMFWYRQDPGLGLRLIYFSYDVKMKEKGDIPEGYSVSREKKERFSLILESASTNQTSMYLCASSGPGQGAFVFTDTQYFGPGTRLTVL.

This clone was counted between two and nine times. The rearrangement uses TRBV6-5 and TRBJ1-6; 7 bases are shared with TRBD1. Germline CDR1 and CDR2: MNHEY and SVGAGI. V lost 6 bases and J lost 4; bases outside the gene matches: 6. This CDR3 is 15 amino acids long. CDR3 coding DNA: TGTGCCAGCAGGGACGACAGGGCTTATAATTCACCCCTCCACTTT. It specifies CASRDDRAYNSPLHF.

This chain connects TRBV2 to TRBJ2-7; 9 bases align to TRBD1. Germline-derived CDR1 and CDR2 are SNHLY and FYNNEI. Unmatched junction bases numbered 4, after V lost 0 bases and J lost 4 bases. This CDR3 is 15 amino acids long. CDR3 bases: TGTGCCAGCAGTGAAGCGGGGACAGGGCGGTACGAGCAGTACTTC. Its protein is CASSEAGTGRYEQYF.

The chain links TRBV9 to TRBJ1-1, with TRBD1 identical over 7 bases. The J segment lost 3 bases and the V segment lost 4 bases, leaving 9 bases of the junction unmatched. Germline V gives CDR1 SGDLS, CDR2 YYNGEE. The CDR3 spans 15 residues. The CDR3 nucleotides read TGTGCCAGCAGCAGACGAGGGGGCTGGGACACTGAAGCTTTCTTT. This codes for CASSRRGGWDTEAFF.

The chain is built from TRBV5-4 and TRBJ2-1, with 7 bases identical to TRBD1. The CDR3 covers 15 residues. The germline V gene encodes CDR1 SGHNT and CDR2 YYREEE (reference sequence). The V segment lost 4 bases and the J segment 7 bases; nucleotides outside the gene matches: 11. The chain's CDR3 is CASSPRQGVGNEQFF. The CDR3 nucleotides are TGTGCCAGCAGCCCGCGACAGGGAGTGGGGAATGAGCAGTTCTTC.

This chain links TRBV7-9 with TRBJ2-5; D call uncertain. Germline values: CDR1 SEHNR, CDR2 FQNEAQ (reference sequence). Trimming removed 0 bases from V and 2 bases from J, with 4 bases in between. The CDR3 loop spans 13 amino acids. CDR3 bases: TGTGCCAGCAGCTTAGCCATGCAAGAGACCCAGTACTTC. Amino acids: CASSLAMQETQYF.

The chain couples TRBV28 to TRBJ2-1; 10 bases are a match to TRBD1. This CDR3 spans 16 amino acids. Germline CDR1 MDHEN, CDR2 SYDVKM. The V segment lost 6 bases and the J segment 4 bases; nucleotides outside the gene matches: 9. As DNA, the CDR3 is TGTGCCAGCAGCCGACAGGGGGCGCCGGGGTACAATGAGCAGTTCTTC. It specifies CASSRQGAPGYNEQFF.